The sequence of this T cell receptor (beta chain) was determined in a study of cytomegalovirus exposure and HLA in healthy donors. Overall study findings and caveats: Three chains tied to CMV proved CMV antigen-specific in vitro.

The germline V and J ends were trimmed by 0 bases and 6 bases, with 11 bases remaining between them. This CDR3 contains 14 residues. Germline loops: CDR1 SGDLS, CDR2 YYNGEE. The sample holds a few counts of this clone. The target antigen is unknown. Healthy bone marrow donors supplied every sample. 13 Jbeta primers and 60 Vbeta primers were used for the PCR. Data came from immunoSEQ multiplex PCR; TCRdb stores just in-frame clones and leaves some out. Of 100,000 to 150,000 clones in the sample, over 50% were seen once. Specimen: PBMCs. This rearrangement joins TRBV9 to TRBJ2-3; D is unresolved. The sequence derives from a woman in her thirties or forties in good health and CMV-seropositive. The CDR3 protein is CASSVELVHDTQYF. The CDR3 bases are TGTGCCAGCAGCGTAGAGCTAGTCCATGATACGCAGTATTTT. Full variable domain (remainder filled in from reference TRBV9 and TRBJ2-3): DSGVTQTPKHLITATGQRVTLRCSPRSGDLSVYWYQQSLDQGLQFLIQYYNGEERAKGNILERFSAQQFPDLHSELNLSSLELGDSALYFCASSVELVHDTQYFGPGTRLTVL.